This TCR beta chain stems from a study of naive and memory T cell subsets. Overall study results and limits: Naive repertoires, especially CD8, held a few larger clonotypes, possibly memory cells re-expressing CD45RA.

Two oligonucleotides, mixed equimolar, formed the beta constant-region primer covering TRBC1 and TRBC2. Ligated cDNA was amplified by four rounds of PCR with nested alpha and beta constant-region primers and SP2. Each CDR3 protein is one row after TCRdb ran MiXCR on the UMI-ligation and nested PCR reads. The sample holds over 100,000 distinct CDR3 sequences, more than 14% seen once. The germline gives CDR1 SGHVS, CDR2 FNYEAQ. CDR3 length: 14 residues. With V trimmed by 3 bases and J by 6 bases, 3 bases remained unmatched. This clonotype came up many times. Its antigen is currently unknown. The chain recombines TRBV7-6 with TRBJ2-3; 10 nucleotides line up with TRBD1. The source material was naive CD8+ T cells from blood. The clonotype originates from a human donor in good health. The CDR3: CASSLDRGTDTQYF. The CDR3 bases are TGTGCCAGCAGCTTGGACAGGGGGACCGATACGCAGTATTTT.